This T cell receptor (beta chain) originates from a study of T-cell reconstitution after alpha-beta-depleted transplantation in children. Unique molecular identifiers were incorporated during preparation of the TCRbeta library. TCRdb called the PCR reads again in MiXCR, with one record for every CDR3 protein. The data contain some 530,000 distinct CDR3 sequences, roughly an eighth of them singletons. The V end lost 4 bases, the J end lost 4 bases, and 16 bases lay between the germline ends. CDR3 length: 16 amino acids. Germline assignment: CDR1 KGHSH and CDR2 LQKENI. Sequenced here: PBMCs from the stem cell graft donor, sampled from the stem cell graft. This sequence joins TRBV18 and TRBJ1-4, with TRBD1 as a possible D gene (6 bases). This receptor was taken from a human donor who donated a stem cell graft to a child with combined immunodeficiency. The CDR3 loop is CASSLSRTELNEKLFF. In DNA, the CDR3 is TGTGCCAGCTCACTTTCCCGGACAGAGCTTAATGAAAAACTGTTTTTT.